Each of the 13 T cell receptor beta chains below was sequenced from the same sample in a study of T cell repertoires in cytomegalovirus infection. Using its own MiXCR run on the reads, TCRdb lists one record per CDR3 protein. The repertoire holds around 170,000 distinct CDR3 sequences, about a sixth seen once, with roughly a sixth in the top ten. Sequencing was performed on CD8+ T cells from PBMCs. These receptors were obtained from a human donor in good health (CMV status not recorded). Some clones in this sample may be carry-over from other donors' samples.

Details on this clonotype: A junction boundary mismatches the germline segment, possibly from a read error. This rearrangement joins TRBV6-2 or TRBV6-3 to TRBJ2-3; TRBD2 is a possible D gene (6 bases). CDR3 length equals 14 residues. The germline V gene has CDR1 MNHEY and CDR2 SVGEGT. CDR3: CTSSSPGVTDTQYF. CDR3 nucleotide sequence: TGTACCAGCAGTTCCCCGGGGGTCACAGATACGCAGTATTTT.

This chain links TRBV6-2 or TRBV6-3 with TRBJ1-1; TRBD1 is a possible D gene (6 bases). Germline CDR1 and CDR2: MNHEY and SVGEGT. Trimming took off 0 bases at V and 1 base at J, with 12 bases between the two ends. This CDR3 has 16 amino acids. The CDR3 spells CASSYSRGRTNTEAFF. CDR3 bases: TGTGCCAGCAGTTACTCCCGGGGGCGGACGAACACTGAAGCTTTCTTT.

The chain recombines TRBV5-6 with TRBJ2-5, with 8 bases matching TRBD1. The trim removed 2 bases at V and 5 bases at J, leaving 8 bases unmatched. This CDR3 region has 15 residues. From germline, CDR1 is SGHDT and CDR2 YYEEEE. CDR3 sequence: CASSLKTGAPETQYF. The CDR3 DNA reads TGTGCCAGCAGCTTAAAGACAGGGGCCCCCGAGACCCAGTACTTC.

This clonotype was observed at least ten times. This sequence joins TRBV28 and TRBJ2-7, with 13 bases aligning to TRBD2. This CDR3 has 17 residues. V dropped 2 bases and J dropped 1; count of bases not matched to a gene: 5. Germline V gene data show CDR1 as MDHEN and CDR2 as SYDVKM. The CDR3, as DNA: TGTGCCAGCAGTTTAAATCCACTAGCGGGAGGGTCCTACGAGCAGTACTTC. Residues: CASSLNPLAGGSYEQYF.

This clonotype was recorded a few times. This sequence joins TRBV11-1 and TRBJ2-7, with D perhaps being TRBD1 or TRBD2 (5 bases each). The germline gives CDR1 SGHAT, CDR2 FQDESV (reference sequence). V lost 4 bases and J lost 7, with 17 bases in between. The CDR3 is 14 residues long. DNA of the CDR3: TGTGCCAGCAGCTACGGGACCCGCACCCGAGAGCAGTACTTC. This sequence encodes CASSYGTRTREQYF.

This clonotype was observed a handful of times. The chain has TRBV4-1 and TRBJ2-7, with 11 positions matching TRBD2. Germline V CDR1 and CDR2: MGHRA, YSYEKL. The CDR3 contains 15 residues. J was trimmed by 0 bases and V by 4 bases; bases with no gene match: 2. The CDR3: CASSPGLAASYEQYF. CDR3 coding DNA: TGCGCCAGCAGCCCGGGACTAGCGGCCTCCTACGAGCAGTACTTC.

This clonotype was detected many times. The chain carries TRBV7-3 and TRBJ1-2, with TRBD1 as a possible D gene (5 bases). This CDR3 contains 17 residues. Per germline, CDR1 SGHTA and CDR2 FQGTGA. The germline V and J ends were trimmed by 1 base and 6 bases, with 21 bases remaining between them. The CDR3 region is CASSLNGAGSPRDGYTF. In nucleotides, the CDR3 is TGTGCCAGCAGCTTAAACGGCGCAGGGTCCCCGAGGGATGGCTACACCTTC.

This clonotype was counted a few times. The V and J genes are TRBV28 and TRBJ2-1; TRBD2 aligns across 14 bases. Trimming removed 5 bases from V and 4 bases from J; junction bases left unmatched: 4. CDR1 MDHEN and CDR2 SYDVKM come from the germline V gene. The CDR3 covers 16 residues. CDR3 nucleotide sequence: TGTGCCAGCAGTCCTGGACTAGCGGGGGGTTACAATGAGCAGTTCTTC. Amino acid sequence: CASSPGLAGGYNEQFF.

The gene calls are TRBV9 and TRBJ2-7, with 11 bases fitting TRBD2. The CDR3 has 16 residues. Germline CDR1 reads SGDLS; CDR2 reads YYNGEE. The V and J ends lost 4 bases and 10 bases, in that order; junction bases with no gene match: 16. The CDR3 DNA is TGTGCCAGCAGCCCATCCAAACTAGCGGGAGCTTCCGAACAGTACTTC. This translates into CASSPSKLAGASEQYF.

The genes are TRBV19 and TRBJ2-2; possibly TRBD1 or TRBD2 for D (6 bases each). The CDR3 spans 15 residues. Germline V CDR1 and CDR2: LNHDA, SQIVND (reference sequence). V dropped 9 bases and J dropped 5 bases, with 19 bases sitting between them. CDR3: CASTRGGGRTGELFF. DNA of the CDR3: TGTGCCAGCACCAGGGGAGGAGGAAGGACCGGGGAGCTGTTTTTT.

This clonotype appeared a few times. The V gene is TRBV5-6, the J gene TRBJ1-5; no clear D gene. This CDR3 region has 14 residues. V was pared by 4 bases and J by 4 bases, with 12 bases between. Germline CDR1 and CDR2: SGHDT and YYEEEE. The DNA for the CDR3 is TGTGCCAGCAGCCACCTCTACGGAAATCAGCCCCAGCATTTT. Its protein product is CASSHLYGNQPQHF.

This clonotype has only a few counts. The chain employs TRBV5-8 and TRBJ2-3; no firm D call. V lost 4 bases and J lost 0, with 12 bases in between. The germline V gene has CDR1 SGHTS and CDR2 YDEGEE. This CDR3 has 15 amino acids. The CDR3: CASSQDYPSTDTQYF. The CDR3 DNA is TGTGCCAGCAGCCAGGATTACCCTAGCACAGATACGCAGTATTTT.

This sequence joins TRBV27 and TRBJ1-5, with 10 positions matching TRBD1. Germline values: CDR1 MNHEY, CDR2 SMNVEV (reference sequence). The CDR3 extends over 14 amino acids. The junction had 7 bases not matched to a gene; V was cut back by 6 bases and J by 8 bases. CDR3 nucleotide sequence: TGTGCCAGCAGAGGACAGGGGGGCGGGGAGCCCCAGCATTTT. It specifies CASRGQGGGEPQHF.